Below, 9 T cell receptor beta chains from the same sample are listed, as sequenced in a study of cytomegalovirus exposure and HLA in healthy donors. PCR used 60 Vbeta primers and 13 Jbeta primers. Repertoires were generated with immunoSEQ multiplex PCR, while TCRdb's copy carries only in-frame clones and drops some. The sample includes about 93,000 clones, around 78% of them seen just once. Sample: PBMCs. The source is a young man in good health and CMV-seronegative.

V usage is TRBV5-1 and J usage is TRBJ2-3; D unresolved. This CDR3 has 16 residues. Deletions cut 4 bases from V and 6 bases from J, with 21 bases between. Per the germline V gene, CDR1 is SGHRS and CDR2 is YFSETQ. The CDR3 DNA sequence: TGCGCCAGCAGCGGTCAAGCGTTAGGTCTTTCGGATACGCAGTATTTT. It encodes CASSGQALGLSDTQYF.

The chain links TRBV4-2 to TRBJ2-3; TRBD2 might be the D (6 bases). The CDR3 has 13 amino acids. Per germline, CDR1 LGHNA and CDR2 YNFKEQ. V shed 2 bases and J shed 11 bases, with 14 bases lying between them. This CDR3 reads CASSQRSGVGQYF. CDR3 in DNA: TGTGCCAGCAGCCAAAGGTCGGGGGTAGGGCAGTATTTT.

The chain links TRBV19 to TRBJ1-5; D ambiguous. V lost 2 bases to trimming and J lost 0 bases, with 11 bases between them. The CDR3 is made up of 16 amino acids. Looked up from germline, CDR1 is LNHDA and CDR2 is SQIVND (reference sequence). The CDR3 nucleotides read TGTGCCAGTAGTATAAGGAGCGAATATAGCAATCAGCCCCAGCATTTT. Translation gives CASSIRSEYSNQPQHF. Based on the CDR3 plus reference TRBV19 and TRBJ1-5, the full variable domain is DGGITQSPKYLFRKEGQNVTLSCEQNLNHDAMYWYRQDPGQGLRLIYYSQIVNDFQKGDIAEGYSVSREKKESFPLTVTSAQKNPTAFYLCASSIRSEYSNQPQHFGDGTRLSIL.

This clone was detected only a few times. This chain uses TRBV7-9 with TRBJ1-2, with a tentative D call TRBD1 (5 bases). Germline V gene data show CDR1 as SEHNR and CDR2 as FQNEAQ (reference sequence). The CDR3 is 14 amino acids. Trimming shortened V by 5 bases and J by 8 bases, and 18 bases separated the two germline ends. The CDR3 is CASSGTSGFGGYTF. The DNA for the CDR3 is TGTGCCAGCAGCGGTACATCAGGGTTTGGCGGCTACACCTTC.

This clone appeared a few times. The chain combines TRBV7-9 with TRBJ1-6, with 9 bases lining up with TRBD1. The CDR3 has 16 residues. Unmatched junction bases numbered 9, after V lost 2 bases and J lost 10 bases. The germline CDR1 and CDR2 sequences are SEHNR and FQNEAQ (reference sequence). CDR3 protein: CASSLFVDRGRSPLHF. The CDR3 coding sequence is TGTGCCAGCAGCTTATTTGTAGACAGGGGGAGATCACCCCTCCACTTT.

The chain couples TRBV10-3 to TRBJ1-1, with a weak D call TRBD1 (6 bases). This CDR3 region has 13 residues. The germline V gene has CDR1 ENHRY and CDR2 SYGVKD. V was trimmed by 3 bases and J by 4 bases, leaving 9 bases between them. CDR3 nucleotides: TGTGCCATCAGTGACACACAGGGCACTGAAGCTTTCTTT. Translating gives CAISDTQGTEAFF.

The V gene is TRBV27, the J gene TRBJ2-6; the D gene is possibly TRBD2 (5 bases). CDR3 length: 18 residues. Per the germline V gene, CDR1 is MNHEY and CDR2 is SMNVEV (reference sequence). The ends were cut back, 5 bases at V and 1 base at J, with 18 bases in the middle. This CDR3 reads CASSPQHSVASGANVLTF. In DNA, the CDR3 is TGTGCCAGCAGTCCCCAACACTCTGTAGCGTCTGGGGCCAACGTCCTGACTTTC.

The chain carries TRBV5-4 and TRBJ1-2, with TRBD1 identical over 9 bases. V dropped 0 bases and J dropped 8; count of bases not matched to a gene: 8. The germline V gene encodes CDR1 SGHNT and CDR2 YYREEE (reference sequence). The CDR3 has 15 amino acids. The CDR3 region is CASSLEQGAGGGYTF. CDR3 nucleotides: TGTGCCAGCAGCTTGGAACAGGGGGCTGGTGGAGGCTACACCTTC.

This chain's CDR3 is CASSQKRAGPEQFF. The CDR3 DNA follows: TGCGCCAGCAGCCAGAAAAGAGCGGGACCTGAGCAGTTCTTC. This rearrangement joins TRBV4-1 to TRBJ2-1; 7 bases align to TRBD2. The CDR3 contains 14 residues. CDR1 is MGHRA and CDR2 is YSYEKL in the germline V gene. V trimming: 3 bases; J trimming: 9 bases; junction bases outside the gene matches: 8.